The 7 T cell receptor beta chains in this list originate from one sample, sequenced in a study of PD-L1 blockade in urothelial cancer. Profiled with immunoSEQ multiplex PCR; TCRdb holds only in-frame clones, not every one. The data contain fewer than 90,000 clones, 75% to 95% of them singletons. Time point of the sample: peripheral blood 6 weeks after treatment start. The material sequenced was PBMCs, taken around atezolizumab (anti-PD-L1) treatment. These receptor sequences come from a woman of 80 years or more with urothelial cancer.

This clone was recorded only once. The chain couples TRBV6-6 to TRBJ2-3, with TRBD2 as a possible D gene (6 bases). Germline assignment: CDR1 MNHNY and CDR2 SVGAGI (reference sequence). The CDR3 is 15 amino acids. V lost 5 bases and J 0 bases, leaving 12 bases between the germline ends. As DNA, the CDR3 is TGTGCCAGCAGTCTCACGGCGGGAAGCACAGATACGCAGTATTTT. This sequence encodes CASSLTAGSTDTQYF.

The chain carries TRBV11-3 and TRBJ2-1; 9 bases agree with TRBD1. V was clipped by 5 bases and J by 3 bases; unmatched bases: 11. There are 17 residues in the CDR3. Germline CDR1 and CDR2: SGHNT and YENEEA. CDR3 coding DNA: TGTGCCAGCAGCCTAGGCTTGGGGACAGGGAGCTACAATGAGCAGTTCTTC. Translated: CASSLGLGTGSYNEQFF.

The chain recombines TRBV5-8 with TRBJ2-3; TRBD1 agrees at 8 bases. Germline V gene sequence: CDR1 SGHTS, CDR2 YDEGEE. The CDR3 covers 16 residues. V was clipped by 4 bases and J by 0 bases; unmatched bases: 7. The CDR3 DNA reads TGTGCCAGCAGCAGCGGACAGGGAACTAGCACAGATACGCAGTATTTT. It specifies CASSSGQGTSTDTQYF.

The CDR3 sequence: CASSVDPGGYEQYF. The CDR3, as DNA: TGTGCCAGCAGCGTGGACCCCGGGGGCTACGAGCAGTACTTC. The V call is TRBV9, the J call TRBJ2-7; D might be TRBD2 (6 bases). V gave up 2 bases and J gave up 3 bases, with 12 bases separating them. The germline V gene encodes CDR1 SGDLS and CDR2 YYNGEE. The CDR3 runs 14 residues. The entire variable domain, with the rest obtained from reference TRBV9 and TRBJ2-7, is as follows: DSGVTQTPKHLITATGQRVTLRCSPRSGDLSVYWYQQSLDQGLQFLIQYYNGEERAKGNILERFSAQQFPDLHSELNLSSLELGDSALYFCASSVDPGGYEQYFGPGTRLTVT.

The chain combines TRBV30 with TRBJ1-1; D is unresolved. Trimming stripped 3 bases from V and 5 bases from J, with 10 bases between. CDR1 is GTSNPN and CDR2 is SVGIG in the germline V gene (reference sequence). CDR3 length equals 12 residues. This CDR3 is CAWSLLETEAFF. CDR3 DNA: TGTGCCTGGAGCCTATTGGAGACTGAAGCTTTCTTT.

J is TRBJ1-2 and V is TRBV27, with 8 bases identical to TRBD1. V was clipped by 4 bases and J by 2 bases; unmatched bases: 9. This CDR3 has 16 residues. CDR1 is MNHEY and CDR2 is SMNVEV in the germline V gene (reference sequence). Here the CDR3 DNA reads TGTGCCAGCAGTTCTCATTGGACAGGGTTGAACTATGGCTACACCTTC. This codes for CASSSHWTGLNYGYTF.

This CDR3 reads CASSLETGNTEAFF. CDR3 bases: TGTGCCAGCAGCTTAGAGACGGGGAACACTGAAGCTTTCTTT. The rearrangement joins TRBV7-9 to TRBJ1-1, with D unclear. Trimming removed 1 base at V and 1 base at J, with 7 bases between. Per the germline V gene, CDR1 is SEHNR and CDR2 is FQNEAQ (reference sequence). The length of the CDR3 is 14 residues.